One sample yielded the 3 T cell receptor beta chains listed below, sequenced in a study of tumor-infiltrating lymphocytes in glioblastoma multiforme. TCRB libraries came from RNA via three nested multiplex PCR rounds. TCRdb ran MiXCR on the multiplex PCR reads and lists one entry per CDR3 protein. The table lists roughly 8,400 distinct CDR3 sequences, about 70% of them singletons, with approximately 50% in the top ten. Input material: brain tumor tissue. All receptors derive from a male donor with glioblastoma.

A note on this clonotype: A read error may produce the germline difference seen at one junction end. The chain employs TRBV11-2 and TRBJ2-5, with unresolved D. CDR1 and CDR2 from the germline V gene are SGHAT and FQNNGV. The CDR3 has 15 amino acids. The CDR3 DNA is TGTGCCATCAGCTTATTAGTGGGCTTGCAGGAGACCCAGTACTTC. Its translation is CAISLLVGLQETQYF.

This clonotype came up once. The chain is built from TRBV11-2 and TRBJ2-1; D is perhaps TRBD1 (5 bases). CDR3 length: 17 amino acids. In germline, CDR1 is SGHAT, CDR2 FQNNGV. Deletions cut 1 base from V and 12 bases from J, with 25 bases between. CDR3 sequence reads: CASSLAVRGPSRNSQFF. In DNA form, the CDR3 reads TGTGCCAGCAGCTTAGCAGTAAGGGGCCCTTCGCGCAATTCGCAGTTCTTC.

A remark on this clonotype: This likely comes from a read error, as the CDR3 has no conserved phenylalanine or tryptophan at its end. J is TRBJ2-3 and V is TRBV4-1, with D uncertain. The CDR3 covers 17 residues. The germline gives CDR1 MGHRA, CDR2 YSYEKL. The CDR3 sequence: CTSSQALGSTNTDTQYV. CDR3 bases: TGCACCAGCAGCCAAGCCTTGGGCAGTACTAACACAGATACGCAGTATGTT.